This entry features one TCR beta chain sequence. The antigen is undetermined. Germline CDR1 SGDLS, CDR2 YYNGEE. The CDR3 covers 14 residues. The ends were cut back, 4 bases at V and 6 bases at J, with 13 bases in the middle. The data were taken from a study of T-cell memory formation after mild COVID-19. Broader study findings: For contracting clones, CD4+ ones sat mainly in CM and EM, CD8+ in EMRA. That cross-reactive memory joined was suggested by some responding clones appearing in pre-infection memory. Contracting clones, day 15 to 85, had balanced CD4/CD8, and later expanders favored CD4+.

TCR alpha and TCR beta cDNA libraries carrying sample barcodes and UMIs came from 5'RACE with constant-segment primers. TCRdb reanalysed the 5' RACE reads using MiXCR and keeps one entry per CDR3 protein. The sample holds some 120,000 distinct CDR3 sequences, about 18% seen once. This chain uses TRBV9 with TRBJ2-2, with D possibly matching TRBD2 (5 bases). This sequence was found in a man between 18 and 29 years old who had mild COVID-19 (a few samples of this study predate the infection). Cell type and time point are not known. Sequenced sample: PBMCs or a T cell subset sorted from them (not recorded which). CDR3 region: CASSPNRGSGELFF. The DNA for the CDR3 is TGTGCCAGCAGCCCGAATAGAGGGTCCGGGGAGCTGTTTTTT.